One and the same sample provided the 14 T cell receptor beta chains below, sequenced in a study of Ad26.COV2.S vaccination and SARS-CoV-2 variants. The method was immunoSEQ multiplex PCR; TCRdb's version includes in-frame clones alone and lacks a portion of them. The sample lists 300,000 to 500,000 clones, approximately 90% seen once, with roughly 3% in the top ten. Stated treatment: about 20 received Ad26.COV2.S at low or high dose, single or two shots; about 5 received placebo; per-sample allocation not given. Vaccine and placebo recipients were sampled on day 63 after the first injection. The input for sequencing was peripheral blood, taken in a trial of Ad26.COV2.S vaccine versus placebo. The origin of the receptors is a person aged 18-60 years who received the Ad26.COV2.S COVID-19 vaccine or a placebo.

This clone counts as medium-sized. V and J are TRBV29-1 and TRBJ2-7, with D maybe TRBD2 (6 bases). Germline assignment: CDR1 SQVTM and CDR2 ANQGSEA. CDR3 size: 13 residues. V lost 4 bases and J lost 1, with 11 bases in between. CDR3 DNA sequence: TGCAGCGTTGTTGCCGGGAGTTCCTACGAGCAGTACTTC. Its translation is CSVVAGSSYEQYF.

This clone has only a few counts. The chain carries TRBV3-1 (or the pseudogene TRBV3-2) and TRBJ2-7, with a tentative D call TRBD2 (5 bases). Trimming pared 4 bases from V and 6 bases from J, leaving 16 bases between. The CDR3 extends over 14 amino acids. Germline loops: CDR1 LGHDT, CDR2 YNNKEL (reference sequence). The CDR3 sequence is CASSPRAHGSEQYF. In nucleotides, the CDR3 is TGTGCCAGCAGCCCGCGGGCCCATGGGAGCGAGCAGTACTTC.

The chain uses TRBV5-4 and TRBJ1-1; the D gene is possibly TRBD1 (6 bases). Looked up from germline, CDR1 is SGHNT and CDR2 is YYREEE (reference sequence). This CDR3 contains 13 residues. The V gene lost 4 bases and the J gene lost 1 base, with 8 bases spanning the gap. CDR3 nucleotides: TGTGCCAGCAGCGAGGGGGGGAACACTGAAGCTTTCTTT. It translates to CASSEGGNTEAFF.

The chain couples TRBV2 to TRBJ1-5, with D possibly being TRBD1 (5 bases). Germline CDR1 is SNHLY and CDR2 is FYNNEI. This CDR3 has 13 amino acids. The ends were cut back, 6 bases at V and 9 bases at J, with 15 bases in the middle. The DNA of the CDR3 is TGTGCCAGCAGAGCAGGGTTCACGCGGCCCCAGCATTTT. It specifies CASRAGFTRPQHF.

V is TRBV7-8 and J is TRBJ2-3; D might be TRBD1 (5 bases). The V and J ends lost 3 bases and 4 bases respectively, with 8 bases between them. This CDR3 is 13 amino acids long. Germline CDR1 SGHVS, CDR2 FQNEAQ. The CDR3 here is CASSLAGPDTQYF. CDR3 nucleotide sequence: TGTGCCAGCAGCTTGGCAGGGCCAGATACGCAGTATTTT.

The chain is built from TRBV5-1 and TRBJ2-7; the D is unclear. V lost 2 bases, J lost 5 bases, and 14 bases lay in between. This CDR3 comprises 14 residues. Germline V CDR1 and CDR2: SGHRS, YFSETQ. The CDR3 DNA is TGCGCCAGCAGCTTAGATCCCGCGACGGACGAGCAGTACTTC. Residues: CASSLDPATDEQYF.

The rearrangement uses TRBV3-1 (or the pseudogene TRBV3-2) and TRBJ2-1; 13 bases are a match to TRBD2. There are 15 residues in the CDR3. Germline-derived CDR1 and CDR2 are LGHDT and YNNKEL (reference sequence). J was trimmed by 6 bases and V by 4 bases; bases with no gene match: 3. For the CDR3, the DNA is TGTGCCAGCAGCCCCGGGACTAGCGGGGTCAATGAGCAGTTCTTC. Translating gives CASSPGTSGVNEQFF.

The chain has TRBV7-8 and TRBJ1-6, with 7 bases aligning to TRBD1. V lost 5 bases to trimming and J lost 0 bases; unmatched junction nucleotides: 7. The CDR3 covers 17 residues. Germline CDR1 is SGHVS and CDR2 is FQNEAQ. The CDR3 reads CASSTRQGSSYNSPLHF. CDR3 in DNA: TGTGCCAGCAGCACCCGACAGGGTAGCTCCTATAATTCACCCCTCCACTTT. Based on the CDR3 plus reference TRBV7-8 and TRBJ1-6, the full variable domain is GAGVSQSPRYKVAKRGQDVALRCDPISGHVSLFWYQQALGQGPEFLTYFQNEAQLDKSGLPSDRFFAERPEGSVSTLKIQRTQQEDSAVYLCASSTRQGSSYNSPLHFGNGTRLTVT.

This chain connects TRBV2 to TRBJ2-2, with 12 bases identical to TRBD2. V was clipped by 0 bases and J by 2 bases; unmatched bases: 4. The CDR3 length is 18 residues. Germline-derived CDR1 and CDR2 are SNHLY and FYNNEI. The CDR3 DNA reads TGTGCCAGCAGTGAAGCGCTAGCGGGGGGGTTTAACACCGGGGAGCTGTTTTTT. It is translated as CASSEALAGGFNTGELFF.

The chain is built from TRBV6-5 and TRBJ1-4; 7 bases align to TRBD1. Germline V gives CDR1 MNHEY, CDR2 SVGAGI. V shed 6 bases and J 0 bases; nucleotides not matched to a gene: 4. The CDR3 length is 15 residues. This CDR3 is CASRQGTSTNEKLFF. CDR3 bases: TGTGCCAGCAGACAGGGGACCTCAACTAATGAAAAACTGTTTTTT.

The rearrangement uses TRBV3-1 (or the pseudogene TRBV3-2) and TRBJ2-5; 7 bases match TRBD2. CDR1 LGHDT and CDR2 YNNKEL come from the germline V gene (reference sequence). V gave up 3 bases and J gave up 2 bases; unmatched junction bases: 0. The CDR3 totals 13 residues. CDR3 sequence reads: CASSQGLQETQYF. The CDR3 bases are TGTGCCAGCAGCCAGGGACTACAAGAGACCCAGTACTTC.

The rearrangement links TRBV5-5 to TRBJ2-3, with 12 bases aligning to TRBD1. Per germline, CDR1 SGHKS and CDR2 YYEKEE (reference sequence). J gave up 5 bases and V 3 bases, and 7 bases lay outside the gene matches. This CDR3 comprises 16 residues. CDR3 DNA: TGTGCCAGCAGCTCGACCGGGACAGGGGGCATAGATACGCAGTATTTT. It yields the protein CASSSTGTGGIDTQYF. Complete variable domain (other parts from reference TRBV5-5 and TRBJ2-3): DAGVTQSPTHLIKTRGQQVTLRCSPISGHKSVSWYQQVLGQGPQFIFQYYEKEERGRGNFPDRFSARQFPNYSSELNVNALLLGDSALYLCASSSTGTGGIDTQYFGPGTRLTVL.

This clone occurred once. The chain is built from TRBV7-9 and TRBJ1-2; D might be TRBD1 (6 bases). The CDR3 is 17 amino acids. Germline lookup yields CDR1 SEHNR and CDR2 FQNEAQ (reference sequence). The V end was cut by 0 bases, the J end by 1 base, with 15 bases between. CDR3: CASSLAEWTDFNYGYTF. CDR3 nucleotides: TGTGCCAGCAGCTTAGCTGAGTGGACAGATTTTAACTATGGCTACACCTTC. The whole variable domain, remainder taken from reference TRBV7-9 and TRBJ1-2, is DTGVSQNPRHKITKRGQNVTFRCDPISEHNRLYWYRQTLGQGPEFLTYFQNEAQLEKSRLLSDRFSAERPKGSFSTLEIQRTEQGDSAMYLCASSLAEWTDFNYGYTFGSGTRLTVV.

The chain employs TRBV4-3 and TRBJ1-2; a weak D match, TRBD1 (5 bases). V shed 4 bases and J shed 2 bases, with 14 bases lying between them. The CDR3 extends over 15 amino acids. Germline V CDR1 and CDR2: LGHNA, YSLEER. Here the CDR3 DNA reads TGCGCCAGCAGCCCCAGGGAAGGGTGGAACTATGGCTACACCTTC. It is translated as CASSPREGWNYGYTF.